The sequence of this T cell receptor (beta chain) was determined in a study of T cells after yellow fever vaccination. For the study at large: Some fractions had low cell numbers, and these were prepared with SMART-Seq v4 Ultra Low Input. Points from the study as a whole: Abundant clonotypes from the bulk population could get into FACS-sorted repertoires as contaminants.

A note on this clonotype: Its antigen is unidentified.

Germline V CDR1 and CDR2: MNHEY, SVGEGT. The CDR3 spans 11 residues. Trimming removed 8 bases from V and 15 bases from J; junction bases left unmatched: 10. TCRdb ran MiXCR on the 5' RACE reads and lists one entry per CDR3 protein. Of hundreds of thousands of distinct CDR3 sequences detected, 9.5% to 13% appear once; the ten largest clones hold around 20%. This clonotype was obtained from a man between 18 and 29 years old who received the YFV17D yellow fever vaccine. V usage is TRBV6-2 or TRBV6-3 and J usage is TRBJ2-1; 7 positions match TRBD2. This sample comprised PBMCs, obtained on the day of the first yellow fever vaccination. The CDR3 region is CASGSRGVGFF. The CDR3 region has the DNA TGTGCCAGCGGCTCCCGGGGGGTTGGGTTCTTC.